Sequencing of this TCR beta chain was carried out in a study of long-term antiretroviral therapy in people with HIV (dated by TCRdb to between 2021 and 2023). Context from the whole study: Collection of the earliest samples took place about a decade ahead of the 2015 WHO recommendation for immediate ART, at a time when ART was typically delayed until CD4 counts fell. A retrospective serial study tested whether ART initiation and durable HIV suppression were associated with changes in peripheral blood TRB repertoire composition and diversity. The cohort contributed under 200 cryopreserved PBMC samples from a few dozen adults with confirmed HIV infection, collected serially over a mean of approximately six years (range 1-12). About 40% of the 30 participants with HIV were female. No cross-contamination during QIAcube processing turned up in test extractions that ran a monoclonal T-cell line alongside about 30 polyclonal samples.

To be included, a participant needed at least one PBMC sample from before ART initiation plus at least two post-ART samples. Every participant with HIV received treatment in the United States of America. Before DNA extraction, cryopreserved samples containing about 0.9-10 million PBMC were thawed and washed. At the time of the earliest PBMC sample, participants with HIV were aged between roughly 20 and 60 years. PBMC samples were contributed by each participant from 1-4 timepoints before ART initiation and 2-8 timepoints after ART initiation, with a median of 7 samples. Serial HIV viral load, CD4+ T-cell count, ART history and demographic data were obtained for every participant. A Qiagen kit on a QIAcube was used to extract genomic DNA from unsorted PBMC, with samples processed in batches of 12. Compared with germline, V lacks 3 bases and J lacks 1 base; bases without a gene match: 9. Taken from cysteine to phenylalanine, the CDR3 has 17 residues. The read is trimmed to its CDR3 DNA, 51 bases read in frame from base 1. The germline V gene yields SGDLS for CDR1 and YYNGEE for CDR2.

A remark on this clone: Its antigen remains unidentified. There are no base qualities to consult, and no much larger clone falls within one base.

Findings and caveats that apply to the study as a whole: Because cell numbers in pre-ART samples were limited, unsorted PBMC were profiled instead of sorted CD4+ and CD8+ T cells. The samples span the years 2004 to 2017, and the ART regimens used at that time may not be as effective as current regimens. Expanded TRB clones identified before ART initiation dominated the repertoire at all time points, although this dominance fluctuated and declined in many PLHIV after ART. A significant increase in TRB diversity was found to be associated with ART initiation, although TRB diversity was observed to remain significantly below that of transplant donor controls even after long-term ART. HIV repertoires had narrower CDR3 length ranges than controls, and the network structure suggested an antigen-experienced repertoire that shifted only slightly toward naive after ART. Inferences about post-ART repertoire changes are limited because no data were available on ART adherence, viral resistance or therapy changes. Since PBMC availability was limited, sequencing covered only the TCR beta chain, with no alpha chain pairing.

The immunoSEQ hsTCRB v3.0 assay was used at survey level resolution to sequence the TRB variable region. The target sequencing depth for TRB was 40,000-50,000 T-cell genomes per sample. Pooled TRB libraries were sequenced on an Illumina MiSeq with a v3 150-cycle kit. The source study handled its data this way. Repertoire analysis ran in R within a reproducible Nextflow workflow covering QC, data transformation and analysis. LymphoSeq2, an R package for exploring AIRR-Seq data, was used to implement the custom analyses. A handful of samples that produced fewer than 5000 total TRB sequences were removed, so fewer than 200 HIV repertoires were analyzed. Among the roughly 190 retained HIV repertoires, some 59 were collected before ART initiation and more than 120 after ART initiation. Each repertoire was downsampled to 5000 TRB nucleotide sequences, and summary statistics were averaged across 100 downsampling iterations. TRB sequences were retained for analysis only if CDR3 regions of at least seven amino acids were present. Two measures captured diversity: a Shannon entropy-derived clonality score and the Gini coefficient. Repertoire networks linked the top 5000 CDR3 amino acid sequences whenever two sequences differed by an edit distance of one. For TRB CDR3 amino acid sequences, antigen specificity groups and MHC restriction were predicted with GLIPH2. To flag known associations with CMV, EBV, HIV or tissue antigens, CDR3 amino acid sequences were compared against VDJdb and McPAS-TCR. Pre-ART, post-ART and control groups were compared with Wilcoxon signed-rank tests and Holm-Bonferroni correction. TCRdb mirrors the immuneACCESS table, restricted to in-frame sequences. Some clones are absent from its copies; in checked studies, under half trace to an unresolved V gene, and the reason for the others is unknown. V, J and clone size were drawn from that table, and D and trimming were deduced from the DNA. The sample table shows about 21,000 clones, and roughly 80% are seen once. Clones ranked in the top ten supply 5.6% of the sample.

This clonotype originated in a woman aged 25-40 years with HIV. This receptor chain uses TRBV9 and TRBJ1-4; 7 junctional bases match TRBD1. The material sequenced was unsorted PBMCs, taken 0.2 years after starting antiretroviral therapy. The DNA sequence is given as TGTGCCAGCAGCGACCGGGACAGTGGGATAACTAATGAAAAACTGTTTTTT. Its translation reads: CASSDRDSGITNEKLFF.